This T cell receptor (beta chain) was retrieved from a study of CD8+ T cells in alopecia areata. Study information: Skin was taken from roughly 6-12-month-old C3H/HeJ graft donors that had spontaneous alopecia and grafted onto roughly 6-11-week-old female C3H/HeJ mice.

Overall study findings and caveats: Normal skin's resident alphabeta T cells are sequenced alongside lesional scalp T cells. Shared TCR sequences were less clear between patients than in mice, possibly partly from HLA diversity. Compared with normal scalp, lesional scalp had higher clonality and more expanded CD8+ clones.

After pooling, cutaneous lymph node cells were sorted with CD4, CD8alpha, NKG2D, NKG2ACE and other markers. J lost 0 bases, V lost 4 bases, and 4 bases had no gene match. This CDR3 comprises 14 residues. CDR1 is NNHDY and CDR2 is SYVADS in the germline V gene. Isolated RNA was reverse transcribed into cDNA used as the sequencing template. Sequenced by immunoSEQ multiplex PCR; TCRdb stores in-frame clones only, minus some. The sample lists some 18,000 clones, none appearing once, the ten largest making up roughly 29%. On this clone itself: Antigen unknown. Gene names and germline match the mouse. The read ends 4 residues before the CDR3 terminus; that terminus is restored from the germline J gene.

This chain links TRBV13-3 with TRBJ2-7; 7 bases align to TRBD2. Sequenced material: CD8+ T cells sorted from a lymph node. This sequence originates from a C3H/HeJ mouse with alopecia areata. MHC haplotype: H2-k. Incomplete CDR3 DNA: TGTGCCAGCAGTTCTGGGGGTAGCTCCTAT. Translating gives CASSSGGSSY. Given in full, the CDR3 is CASSSGGSSYEQYF.